This T cell receptor beta chain derives from a study of patients and donors after allogeneic stem cell transplantation. Using its own MiXCR run on the RT-PCR reads, TCRdb lists one record per CDR3 protein. The top ten hold around 6% of the sample, which has about a million distinct CDR3 sequences, 15% to 20% seen once. Per the germline V gene, CDR1 is SGHAT and CDR2 is FQDESV (reference sequence). The CDR3 consists of 12 residues. J lost 3 bases, V lost 8 bases, and 3 bases had no gene match. This TCR was sampled from a human donor who was either an allogeneic HSCT recipient or a stem cell or donor lymphocyte infusion donor (not recorded which). It is not recorded whose cells these are; they may come from a transplant donor. The chain is built from TRBV11-1 and TRBJ2-7; 8 nucleotides match TRBD2. Input material: blood, either unsorted or a sorted T cell fraction (not recorded which). The CDR3 DNA is TGTGCCAGCGTCAGCGGGAGCTACGAGCAGTACTTC. Its protein is CASVSGSYEQYF.